Listed here are 23 T cell receptor beta chains from one sample, sequenced in a study of human CD8 memory T cell subsets. The authors made TCR beta libraries using UMI-labeled 5' RACE. TCRdb reprocessed the 5' RACE reads and reports one entry per CDR3 protein, with no DNA. The data include several thousand distinct CDR3 sequences; the top ten clones carry over 20%. The study classified TPEX cells as CCR7+ PD-1+ TIGIT+ early memory CD8+ T cells bearing exhausted-like traits. The sample was CD8+ T cells from PBMCs. Every receptor here comes from a human donor in good health.

The rearrangement links TRBV5-1 to TRBJ2-7; checking the TCRdb D call of TRBD2 is not possible without DNA. This CDR3 is built from 16 residues. Looked up from germline, CDR1 is SGHRS and CDR2 is YFSETQ. The CDR3 reads CASSPGLAGGQYEQYF. Complete variable domain (other parts from reference TRBV5-1 and TRBJ2-7): KAGVTQTPRYLIKTRGQQVTLSCSPISGHRSVSWYQQTPGQGLQFLFEYFSETQRNKGNFPGRFSGRQFSNSRSEMNVSTLELGDSALYLCASSPGLAGGQYEQYFGPGTRLTVT.

This chain links TRBV4-1 with TRBJ2-7; the TRBD1 assignment by TCRdb is unverifiable without DNA. The CDR3 spans 14 residues. The germline V gene has CDR1 MGHRA and CDR2 YSYEKL. The CDR3 spells CASSFRDEAYEQYF.

J is TRBJ2-5 and V is TRBV12-3 or TRBV12-4; TCRdb indicates TRBD1, and absent DNA this call remains unverified. The CDR3 is made up of 14 amino acids. The CDR3 sequence: CASADGDSQETQYF.

This sequence joins TRBV4-1 and TRBJ2-6. The V gene's germline CDR1 is MGHRA and CDR2 YSYEKL. This CDR3 has 17 residues. The CDR3: CASSHGNMGSGANVLTF.

The genes are TRBV12-3 or TRBV12-4 and TRBJ2-3. This CDR3 is built from 12 residues. CDR3: CASSFNIDTQYF.

The rearrangement uses TRBV7-8 and TRBJ2-7; absent DNA, TCRdb's TRBD1 call cannot be checked. This CDR3 is built from 15 residues. Germline CDR1 is SGHVS and CDR2 is FQNEAQ. The CDR3: CASSFPSSPPYEQYF.

V and J are TRBV5-4 and TRBJ2-4; the D gene TCRdb calls, TRBD2, cannot be checked with no DNA. The CDR3 contains 12 residues. Germline CDR1 is SGHNT and CDR2 is YYREEE (reference sequence). This CDR3 is CASSFGETAEYF. Using reference TRBV5-4 and TRBJ2-4 for the parts outside the CDR3, the full variable domain is ETGVTQSPTHLIKTRGQQVTLRCSSQSGHNTVSWYQQALGQGPQFIFQYYREEENGRGNFPPRFSGLQFPNYSSELNVNALELDDSALYLCASSFGETAEYFGAGTRLSVL.

The rearrangement links TRBV27 to TRBJ2-7. CDR3 length equals 13 residues. The germline gives CDR1 MNHEY, CDR2 SMNVEV (reference sequence). The CDR3 loop reads CASSFGGLYEQYF.

The rearrangement joins TRBV5-5 to TRBJ2-5; no DNA is available, so the TRBD1 call from TCRdb remains unchecked. Germline V gives CDR1 SGHKS, CDR2 YYEKEE (reference sequence). The CDR3 is 14 amino acids. The CDR3 protein is CASSLLGGQETQYF.

The chain combines TRBV5-1 with TRBJ2-7; TCRdb selects TRBD1, and the lack of DNA leaves this call unchecked. CDR3 length equals 18 residues. Per germline, CDR1 SGHRS and CDR2 YFSETQ. CDR3: CASSHGDSRTGGSYEQYF.

This sequence joins TRBV9 and TRBJ2-7; TCRdb selects TRBD1, and the lack of DNA leaves this call unchecked. The CDR3 loop spans 14 amino acids. Germline V gene sequence: CDR1 SGDLS, CDR2 YYNGEE. The CDR3 region is CASSVGQGAYEQYF.

The chain has TRBV9 and TRBJ2-2; TCRdb selects TRBD1, and the lack of DNA leaves this call unchecked. Per germline, CDR1 SGDLS and CDR2 YYNGEE. This CDR3 region has 15 residues. The chain's CDR3 is CASSVSGRWGGELFF.

V and J are TRBV7-2 and TRBJ1-1; TCRdb lists TRBD1, though no DNA is available to test this call. Germline CDR1 SGHTA, CDR2 FQGNSA. The CDR3 extends over 13 amino acids. The CDR3 is CASSLGGDTEAFF.

The chain carries TRBV30 and TRBJ2-2; TCRdb lists TRBD1, though no DNA is available to test this call. Germline CDR1 GTSNPN, CDR2 SVGIG (reference sequence). This CDR3 is 13 amino acids long. The CDR3 loop is CAWSGGYTGELFF.

CDR3 sequence: CASSLVRGPYYEQYF. This chain links TRBV11-2 with TRBJ2-7; TCRdb calls TRBD2, which cannot be checked without DNA. From germline, CDR1 is SGHAT and CDR2 FQNNGV. CDR3 length equals 15 residues.

This rearrangement joins TRBV7-9 to TRBJ2-5. This CDR3 region has 16 residues. The germline V gene has CDR1 SEHNR and CDR2 FQNEAQ (reference sequence). The CDR3 sequence is CASSLEVMAVQETQYF.

This clonotype ranks as medium-sized in terms of frequency. The CDR3 protein is CSAPGQRAYNEQFF. The rearrangement links TRBV29-1 to TRBJ2-1; TCRdb's assignment of TRBD1 cannot be checked, as there is no DNA. This CDR3 is 14 amino acids long. Germline CDR1 reads SQVTM; CDR2 reads ANQGSEA.

The chain is built from TRBV5-4 and TRBJ2-1; TCRdb outputs TRBD2, but without DNA this stays unchecked. This CDR3 comprises 15 residues. CDR1 is SGHNT and CDR2 is YYREEE in the germline V gene (reference sequence). CDR3: CASSGGTSARDEQFF.

By frequency, this clonotype is medium-sized. V and J are TRBV4-1 and TRBJ2-7; the D call from TCRdb, TRBD1, cannot be confirmed without DNA. The CDR3 covers 15 residues. Germline V gives CDR1 MGHRA, CDR2 YSYEKL. CDR3: CASSQRDRASYEQYF.

The J gene is TRBJ1-2, the V gene TRBV15; TCRdb's assignment of TRBD1 cannot be checked, as there is no DNA. The germline gives CDR1 LNHNV, CDR2 YYDKDF (reference sequence). This CDR3 has 15 residues. The CDR3 region is CATTMLATGAYGYTF. Variable domain in full (rest from reference TRBV15 and TRBJ1-2): DAMVIQNPRYQVTQFGKPVTLSCSQTLNHNVMYWYQQKSSQAPKLLFHYYDKDFNNEADTPDNFQSRRPNTSFCFLDIRSPGLGDTAMYLCATTMLATGAYGYTFGSGTRLTVV.

Considering frequency, this clonotype is medium-sized. The chain has TRBV9 and TRBJ1-2; with no DNA, the TCRdb D assignment of TRBD1 cannot be verified. This CDR3 spans 15 amino acids. From germline, CDR1 is SGDLS and CDR2 YYNGEE. The CDR3: CASSVGAGTVYGYTF.

Judged by frequency, this clonotype is medium-sized. The chain carries TRBV20-1 and TRBJ2-5; TCRdb gives TRBD2 as the D gene, but with no DNA this cannot be confirmed. The CDR3 spans 13 residues. Germline CDR1 reads DFQATT; CDR2 reads SNEGSKA (reference sequence). CDR3 residues: CSLTSGMQETQYF.

V usage is TRBV5-1 and J usage is TRBJ2-3; TCRdb indicates TRBD2, and absent DNA this call remains unverified. The germline gives CDR1 SGHRS, CDR2 YFSETQ. CDR3 size: 17 residues. CDR3 loop: CASSLEVSGGITDTQYF.